This is a list of T cell receptor beta chains from one sample in a study of cytomegalovirus exposure and HLA in healthy donors. TCRdb's table, derived via immunoSEQ multiplex PCR, lists solely in-frame clones and lacks some. The table lists about 120,000 clones, roughly three quarters of them singletons. Sequences were obtained from PBMCs. These receptors were obtained from a woman aged 18-35 years in good health and CMV-seronegative. Both conserved end residues are trimmed from each CDR3. The order of the fields is V gene, J gene, CDR3 length, CDR3 protein.

v_gene: TRBV7-3
j_gene: TRBJ2-1
len: 12
CDR3aa: ASSLAGGINEQF

v_gene: TRBV6-1
j_gene: TRBJ2-7
len: 11
CDR3aa: ASSEGRVYEQY

v_gene: TRBV5-1
j_gene: TRBJ1-4
len: 11
CDR3aa: ASCNTGTDKLF

v_gene: TRBV5-4
j_gene: TRBJ1-2
len: 9
CDR3aa: ASSLQAFYT

v_gene: TRBV4-1
j_gene: TRBJ2-7
len: 13
CDR3aa: ASSHQLQGTYEQY

v_gene: TRBV6-6
j_gene: TRBJ2-7
len: 14
CDR3aa: ASSYGPGDSSYEQY

v_gene: TRBV25-1
j_gene: TRBJ1-4
len: 13
CDR3aa: ASSLAGGEYEKLF

v_gene: TRBV5-1
j_gene: TRBJ1-2
len: 9
CDR3aa: ASSDRGGYT

v_gene: TRBV15
j_gene: TRBJ1-2
len: 11
CDR3aa: ATSRGGIPGYT

v_gene: TRBV29-1
j_gene: TRBJ2-5
len: 12
CDR3aa: SVENRASWETQY

v_gene: TRBV10-2
j_gene: TRBJ2-4
len: 12
CDR3aa: ASSELVFKNIQY

v_gene: TRBV29-1
j_gene: TRBJ2-7
len: 10
CDR3aa: SVLQGAYEQY

v_gene: TRBV9
j_gene: TRBJ2-7
len: 14
CDR3aa: ASSGRTSGGPYEQY

v_gene: TRBV29-1
j_gene: TRBJ1-6
len: 11
CDR3aa: SVAGTVNSPLH

v_gene: TRBV1
j_gene: TRBJ2-4
len: 18
CDR3aa: TSSQEYRSVAVCGKNIQY

v_gene: TRBV9
j_gene: TRBJ2-2
len: 10
CDR3aa: ASSGAGRELF

v_gene: TRBV14
j_gene: TRBJ2-2
len: 13
CDR3aa: ASSQVRGHTGELF

v_gene: TRBV28
j_gene: TRBJ1-1
len: 13
CDR3aa: ASSLGPLGGAEAF

v_gene: TRBV7-8
j_gene: TRBJ2-7
len: 13
CDR3aa: ASRTSGQASYEQY

v_gene: TRBV5-1
j_gene: TRBJ1-1
len: 15
CDR3aa: ASSLDRGRVMSTEAF

v_gene: TRBV5-1
j_gene: TRBJ1-3
len: 13
CDR3aa: ASSLVGAGGNTIY

v_gene: TRBV13
j_gene: TRBJ1-6
len: 14
CDR3aa: ASSRTAGPRNSPLH

v_gene: TRBV7-9
j_gene: TRBJ1-3
len: 12
CDR3aa: ASSPDTSGNTIY

v_gene: TRBV27
j_gene: TRBJ1-5
len: 12
CDR3aa: ASSLRTGDQPQH